These 14 T cell receptor beta chains were sequenced from one sample in a study of T cell changes during pregnancy in multiple sclerosis. Data came from immunoSEQ multiplex PCR; TCRdb stores just in-frame clones and leaves some out. The table shows approximately 100,000 clones, with around 93% occurring only once. The input for sequencing was peripheral blood, taken in the third trimester of pregnancy. The receptor source for this set is a female donor with multiple sclerosis, enrolled in a pregnancy study.

The V call is TRBV7-9, the J call TRBJ1-1; D might be TRBD1 (5 bases). The germline gives CDR1 SEHNR, CDR2 FQNEAQ (reference sequence). The ends were cut back, 5 bases at V and 6 bases at J, with 13 bases in the middle. The CDR3 totals 13 residues. This CDR3 reads CASSQGGIPEAFF. In DNA form, the CDR3 reads TGTGCCAGCAGCCAGGGTGGGATCCCTGAAGCTTTCTTT.

In this sample, this clone turned up a few times. The chain carries TRBV4-2 and TRBJ2-3; D may be TRBD1 (5 bases). The CDR3 length is 14 residues. The germline CDR1 and CDR2 sequences are LGHNA and YNFKEQ. V gave up 4 bases and J gave up 2 bases, with 10 bases separating them. CDR3 nucleotide sequence: TGTGCCAGCAGCCGGGGCGGTACCACAGATACGCAGTATTTT. Translation gives CASSRGGTTDTQYF.

The chain recombines TRBV6-1 with TRBJ2-7; 8 bases map to TRBD1. The germline CDR1 and CDR2 sequences are MNHNS and SASEGT. The CDR3 is made up of 15 amino acids. Germline trimming cut 2 bases from V and 3 bases from J; bases unmatched to any gene: 6. As DNA, the CDR3 is TGTGCCAGCAGTGAATTTCATGGGACAGGCTACGAGCAGTACTTC. This translates into CASSEFHGTGYEQYF.

The chain couples TRBV11-1 to TRBJ2-7; TRBD1 matches 9 bases. Germline CDR1 and CDR2: SGHAT and FQDESV (reference sequence). This CDR3 region has 15 residues. V lost 3 bases to trimming and J lost 7 bases; unmatched junction nucleotides: 10. As DNA, the CDR3 is TGTGCCAGCAGCTTGGGACAGGGAACCTGGAGGGAGCAGTACTTC. Encoded protein: CASSLGQGTWREQYF.

This clone has only one observation. The CDR3 nucleotides read TGTGCCAGCAGCCCACAGGGGAACACTGAAGCTTTCTTT. Translating it yields CASSPQGNTEAFF. The rearrangement joins TRBV7-3 to TRBJ1-1, with a tentative D call TRBD1 (6 bases). The CDR3 is 13 amino acids. V was trimmed by 5 bases and J by 1 base, leaving 8 bases between them. In germline, CDR1 is SGHTA, CDR2 FQGTGA.

This sequence joins TRBV5-1 and TRBJ2-1; 7 bases map to TRBD2. This CDR3 has 15 amino acids. V dropped 0 bases and J dropped 2; count of bases not matched to a gene: 2. Germline V gene lookup returns CDR1 SGHRS and CDR2 YFSETQ. The CDR3 here is CASSLERDAYNEQFF. CDR3 nucleotide sequence: TGCGCCAGCAGCTTGGAGCGGGATGCCTACAATGAGCAGTTCTTC. Filled out from reference TRBV5-1 and TRBJ2-1, the complete variable domain reads KAGVTQTPRYLIKTRGQQVTLSCSPISGHRSVSWYQQTPGQGLQFLFEYFSETQRNKGNFPGRFSGRQFSNSRSEMNVSTLELGDSALYLCASSLERDAYNEQFFGPGTRLTVL.

In this sample, this clone turned up once. This may arise from a read error, as a much more abundant clone is one base away. This chain joins TRBV27 and TRBJ2-7; 7 nucleotides match TRBD1. After removal of 5 bases from V and 4 bases from J, the junction contained 2 bases not matched to a gene. Germline CDR1 MNHEY, CDR2 SMNVEV (reference sequence). The CDR3 length is 12 residues. The CDR3 DNA reads TGTGCCAGCAGTCACAGGGGTTACGAGCAGTACTTC. It specifies CASSHRGYEQYF.

This chain's CDR3 is CASSLLAGKSSDTQYF. The DNA of the CDR3 is TGCGCCAGCAGCCTACTAGCGGGAAAGTCATCAGATACGCAGTATTTT. The chain has TRBV5-1 and TRBJ2-3, with TRBD2 matching over 10 bases. After removal of 4 bases from V and 4 bases from J, the junction contained 9 bases not matched to a gene. CDR3 length: 16 amino acids. CDR1 and CDR2 (germline): SGHRS, YFSETQ.

CDR3 sequence: CASSSSDRGGEQFF. As DNA, the CDR3 is TGTGCCAGCAGCAGCAGTGACAGGGGTGGTGAGCAGTTCTTC. This chain uses TRBV7-9 with TRBJ2-1, with 8 bases fitting TRBD1. CDR1 and CDR2 from the germline V gene are SEHNR and FQNEAQ (reference sequence). CDR3 length equals 14 residues. Trimming took 5 bases from V and 9 from J; bases not matched to a gene: 9.

This clone was recorded only once. This chain connects TRBV28 to TRBJ2-6, with 9 positions matching TRBD1. CDR3 length equals 17 residues. Losses at the gene ends were 8 bases for V and 3 bases for J; bases not matched to a gene: 11. CDR1 is MDHEN and CDR2 is SYDVKM in the germline V gene. The CDR3 sequence is CASLGQGGAGGANVLTF. CDR3 DNA: TGTGCCAGCCTGGGACAGGGAGGCGCCGGTGGGGCCAACGTCCTGACTTTC. Variable domain in full (rest from reference TRBV28 and TRBJ2-6): DVKVTQSSRYLVKRTGEKVFLECVQDMDHENMFWYRQDPGLGLRLIYFSYDVKMKEKGDIPEGYSVSREKKERFSLILESASTNQTSMYLCASLGQGGAGGANVLTFGAGSRLTVL.

The count of this clone is one. The V gene is TRBV19, the J gene TRBJ2-3; 9 bases are a match to TRBD1. Trimming cost V 7 bases and J 5 bases; bases outside gene matches: 4. CDR3 length equals 13 residues. Germline CDR1 LNHDA, CDR2 SQIVND (reference sequence). The CDR3 sequence: CASTTGGRDTQYF. CDR3 DNA sequence: TGTGCCAGTACGACAGGGGGTCGAGATACGCAGTATTTT.

The chain is built from TRBV29-1 and TRBJ1-1; TRBD1 is a possible D gene (5 bases). In germline, CDR1 is SQVTM, CDR2 ANQGSEA. CDR3 length equals 12 residues. Trimming took off 4 bases at V and 11 bases at J, with 17 bases between the two ends. The CDR3 nucleotides read TGCAGCGTTGCAGGTACAGGAGATCCGGCTTTCTTT. Amino acid sequence: CSVAGTGDPAFF.

The genes are TRBV10-3 and TRBJ2-3; a weak D match, TRBD2 (6 bases). V shed 6 bases and J shed 3 bases, with 10 bases lying between them. This CDR3 is 13 amino acids long. Germline values: CDR1 ENHRY, CDR2 SYGVKD. The CDR3 DNA reads TGTGCCATCAGCGGGAGCGGGACAGATACGCAGTATTTT. Its protein product is CAISGSGTDTQYF.

The genes are TRBV6-5 and TRBJ2-2; 8 bases line up with TRBD1. V lost 6 bases to trimming and J lost 5 bases; unmatched junction nucleotides: 8. This CDR3 spans 15 amino acids. Germline lookup yields CDR1 MNHEY and CDR2 SVGAGI. The CDR3 here is CASRVQGAGTGELFF. The CDR3 nucleotides are TGTGCCAGCAGGGTCCAGGGGGCGGGAACCGGGGAGCTGTTTTTT.